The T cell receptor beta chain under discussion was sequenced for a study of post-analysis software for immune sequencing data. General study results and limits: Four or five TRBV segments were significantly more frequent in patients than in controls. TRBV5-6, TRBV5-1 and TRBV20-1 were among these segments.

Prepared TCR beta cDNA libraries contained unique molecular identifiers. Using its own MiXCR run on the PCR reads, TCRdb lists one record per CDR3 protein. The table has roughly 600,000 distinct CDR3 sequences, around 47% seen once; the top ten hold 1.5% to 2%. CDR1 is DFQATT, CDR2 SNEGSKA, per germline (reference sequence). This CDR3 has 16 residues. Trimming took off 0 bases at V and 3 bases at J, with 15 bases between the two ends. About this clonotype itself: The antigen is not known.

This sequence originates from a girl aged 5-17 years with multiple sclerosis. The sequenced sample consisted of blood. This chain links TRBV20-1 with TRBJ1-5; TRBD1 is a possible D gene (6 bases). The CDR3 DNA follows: TGCAGTGCTAGAGATGGCCGGCAGGGGACCAATCAGCCCCAGCATTTT. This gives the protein CSARDGRQGTNQPQHF.